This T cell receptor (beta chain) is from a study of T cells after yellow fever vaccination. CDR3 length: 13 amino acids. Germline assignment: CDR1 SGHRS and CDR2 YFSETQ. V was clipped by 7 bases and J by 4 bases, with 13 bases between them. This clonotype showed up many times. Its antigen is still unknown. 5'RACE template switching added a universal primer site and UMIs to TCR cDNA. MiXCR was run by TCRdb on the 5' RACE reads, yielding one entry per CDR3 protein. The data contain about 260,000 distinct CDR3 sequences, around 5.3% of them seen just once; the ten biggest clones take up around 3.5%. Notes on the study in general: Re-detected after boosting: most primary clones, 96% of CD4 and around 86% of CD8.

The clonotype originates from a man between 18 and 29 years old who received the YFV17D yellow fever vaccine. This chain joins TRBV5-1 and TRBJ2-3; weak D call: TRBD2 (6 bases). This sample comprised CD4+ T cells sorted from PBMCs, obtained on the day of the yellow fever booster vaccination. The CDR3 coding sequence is TGCGCCAGCTTCCCGGGGGAAGCAGATACGCAGTATTTT. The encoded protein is CASFPGEADTQYF.